One T cell receptor beta chain is described in this entry. There are a few counts of this clonotype. The antigen it binds to is not known. Base qualities are missing; no much larger clone stands one base away. This sample is part of a study of T cells in Graves' hyperthyroidism and ophthalmopathy (dated by TCRdb to between 2017 and 2020). Regarding the research as a whole: Peripheral blood samples were taken at initial diagnosis, before any treatment was given. A discovery cohort of around 98 patients, approximately 45 with Graves' ophthalmopathy and 57 with stable Graves' hyperthyroidism, was used to find distinguishing TCR V-J signatures. Whether ophthalmopathy could be predicted prospectively was tested in an independent validation cohort made up of 18 to 20 hyperthyroidism patients plus 17 patients who later progressed to ophthalmopathy. The study also compared thyroid tissue and blood T-cell repertoires from more than 5 Graves' hyperthyroidism patients. TCR Vbeta CDR3 sequencing of roughly 140 peripheral blood samples (about 45 ophthalmopathy, under 80 hyperthyroidism and some 17 progressor patients) is reported in the paper. After blood sampling, hyperthyroidism patients were treated with methimazole at a starting dose of 30 mg daily, and ophthalmopathy patients were treated with high-dose intravenous methylprednisolone. The roughly 100 discovery patients were randomly divided into training and test sets at a 7:3 ratio. General study outcomes and caveats: Sample size was not statistically predetermined, and blinding of investigators to group allocation was not performed. In validation, the model predicted progression to ophthalmopathy a median of roughly 6.1 months before onset, with around 70% sensitivity and just under 75% specificity. Blood samples also contained most of the expanded thyroid clonotypes (frequency above 0.001), which suggests that blood repertoires may reflect thyroid immune responses. Ophthalmopathy was separated from stable hyperthyroidism by a 13 V-J signature model, with over 85% sensitivity and about 84% specificity obtained in cross-validation and 80%/75% obtained in testing.

Ophthalmopathy patients had moderately to severely active disease, Clinical Activity Score of at least 3, NOSPECS grade of at least 4, and duration under 3 months. The study excluded patients with uncontrolled infections, other autoimmune diseases, pregnancy or lactation. Diagnoses were based on clinical symptoms, serum thyroxine and TRAb, thyroid ultrasound and orbital computed tomography. Ficoll-Paque density gradient centrifugation was used to isolate PBMCs from around 9.1 ml of fresh peripheral blood. Total RNA was extracted with Trizol reagent, and quality was checked on an Agilent 2100 Bioanalyzer. TCR beta CDR3 regions were amplified from RNA transcripts. The first round of RT-PCR for the TCR CDR3 was performed with the HTBI primer set and the Qiagen OneStep RT-PCR kit. The libraries were constructed in a second round of multiplex PCR and then size-selected and purified. Paired-end sequencing of the libraries was performed with 100 bp reads on an Illumina HiSeq2000. The published analysis was carried out like this. Raw data were processed with SOAPnuke, discarding reads with adapters, uncalled bases, mean Phred below 15, or no exact constant-primer or identifier match. High-quality paired reads were merged using COPE v1.2.5, and each unique nucleotide sequence was defined as a clonotype. Clonotypes were aligned to IMGT TRBV, TRBD and TRBJ reference segments using MiTCR v1.1. Only V-J combinations with frequency above 0.0001, covering about 99% of repertoires, were analysed. A TCS score was defined as the ratio between F50 (clonal expansion) and ExV (chaos), using BLOSUM62-based TCRdist between CDR3 peptides within each V-J. Welch's t-statistics and random forest reduced several hundred V-J features to 10 to 15, which were used in a naive Bayes classifier (R e1071). The public sequencing data were trimmed at Q25 with fastp and processed into clonotypes with MiXCR by TCRdb, which kept only in-frame beta chains. Each CDR3 protein appears once, grouped with its most common genes and DNA. For this entry, the V and J calls and clone size follow TCRdb and not the study's own pipeline. This sample lists over 500,000 distinct CDR3 sequences; roughly 17% were detected once. The biggest ten clones account for roughly a sixth of the sample.

Specimen: blood. This TCR came from a woman aged 18-29 years with Graves' ophthalmopathy.

The CDR3 amino acid sequence is: CSATGQELNYGYTF. The DNA sequence is as follows: TGCAGCGCCACGGGACAGGAGCTTAACTATGGCTACACCTTC. The V and J segments used are TRBV29-1 and TRBJ1-2, with 8 central nucleotides matching TRBD1. Ends trimmed: V by 7 bases, J by 1 base; bases unmatched to a gene: 8. The CDR3, cysteine through phenylalanine, is 14 amino acids long. Only the CDR3 DNA stays, 42 bases, in frame from base 1. Reading the germline V gene gives CDR1 SQVTM and CDR2 ANQGSEA.